Below are 2 T cell receptor beta chains sequenced from a single sample in a study of cytomegalovirus exposure and HLA in healthy donors. The PCR ran on 60 Vbeta and 13 Jbeta primers. Sequencing was performed with immunoSEQ multiplex PCR; in TCRdb, only in-frame clones are kept and a portion is missing. Here the sample spans 130,000 to 150,000 clones, 9.4% being singletons. The sample taken for sequencing was PBMCs. These receptor sequences come from a male donor in good health and CMV-seronegative.

The chain carries TRBV4-2 and TRBJ2-2; 9 nucleotides match TRBD1. V trimming: 6 bases; J trimming: 7 bases; junction bases outside the gene matches: 6. The CDR3 sequence is 14 residues long. Germline CDR1 is LGHNA and CDR2 is YNFKEQ. The CDR3 spells CASSLGQGNGELFF. CDR3 in DNA: TGTGCCAGCAGTCTCGGACAGGGGAACGGGGAGCTGTTTTTT.

This sequence joins TRBV27 and TRBJ1-2; 9 nucleotides align to TRBD1. There are 14 residues in the CDR3. From germline, CDR1 is MNHEY and CDR2 SMNVEV (reference sequence). J was trimmed by 6 bases and V by 10 bases; bases with no gene match: 12. CDR3 in amino acids: CATYGFDRGDGYTF. The CDR3 nucleotides read TGTGCCACATATGGCTTCGACAGGGGGGATGGCTACACCTTC.